Presented here are 8 T cell receptor beta chains from one specimen sequenced in a study of T cells after posttransplantation cyclophosphamide. The assay was immunoSEQ multiplex PCR, and TCRdb's table has in-frame clones only and misses some. The sample carries fewer than 40,000 clones, 80% to 90% recorded once. Sequencing was carried out using PBMCs. Source of these receptors: a woman in her thirties or forties with a blood cancer, CMV-positive, and with a related stem cell donor.

V is TRBV27 and J is TRBJ2-7; weak D call: TRBD2 (6 bases). V was shortened by 4 bases and J by 11 bases, with 15 bases between the two germline ends. CDR3 length equals 12 residues. The germline gives CDR1 MNHEY, CDR2 SMNVEV (reference sequence). The CDR3 DNA sequence: TGTGCCAGCAGTTACCCGGGACTCCAGGAGTACTTC. Translated, it gives CASSYPGLQEYF.

The chain links TRBV7-3 to TRBJ2-1; 8 positions agree with TRBD2. Germline V gives CDR1 SGHTA, CDR2 FQGTGA. This CDR3 comprises 17 residues. The V and J ends lost 2 bases and 2 bases, in that order; junction bases with no gene match: 8. CDR3 DNA sequence: TGTGCCAGCAGCTTACATCCGGGGGGGGCGGCCTACAATGAGCAGTTCTTC. It encodes CASSLHPGGAAYNEQFF.

The chain is built from TRBV5-1 and TRBJ2-7, with 8 nucleotides matching TRBD1. V dropped 4 bases and J dropped 6; count of bases not matched to a gene: 9. The germline CDR1 and CDR2 sequences are SGHRS and YFSETQ. The CDR3 runs to 14 residues. The CDR3 bases are TGCGCCAGCAGCACCGGGGACAGGCACTTCGAGCAGTACTTC. It is translated as CASSTGDRHFEQYF.

This clone was observed a handful of times. The J gene is TRBJ1-2, the V gene TRBV2, with D possibly being TRBD1 (5 bases). CDR1 and CDR2 (germline): SNHLY, FYNNEI. Trimming took 10 bases from V and 4 from J, leaving 10 bases between them. This CDR3 is built from 11 residues. The CDR3 nucleotides read TGTGCCAACACGGGGGTCTATGGCTACACCTTC. It codes for CANTGVYGYTF.

The sample holds a few counts of this clone. The same CDR3 can be traced to other DNA sequences in this sample. This rearrangement joins TRBV9 to TRBJ1-2; 7 bases fit TRBD1. The CDR3 length is 13 residues. Losses at the gene ends were 1 base for V and 5 bases for J; bases not matched to a gene: 2. Germline values: CDR1 SGDLS, CDR2 YYNGEE. The CDR3 nucleotides are TGTGCCAGCAGCGTAAGACAGGGTTATGGCTACACCTTC. As protein: CASSVRQGYGYTF.

This chain uses TRBV6-5 with TRBJ2-1, with 11 bases that match TRBD2. Germline V gene data show CDR1 as MNHEY and CDR2 as SVGAGI. V shed 5 bases, J shed 4 bases, and the junction held 4 bases outside the gene matches. The CDR3 totals 15 residues. The CDR3 reads CASSPTSGGYNEQFF. DNA of the CDR3: TGTGCCAGCAGTCCCACTAGCGGGGGATACAATGAGCAGTTCTTC.

The chain couples TRBV11-2 to TRBJ2-1; D might be TRBD1 (5 bases). V was clipped by 3 bases and J by 0 bases, with 9 bases between them. CDR3 length: 15 residues. The germline gives CDR1 SGHAT, CDR2 FQNNGV. The chain's CDR3 is CASSFVRGSYNEQFF. The DNA of the CDR3 is TGTGCCAGCAGCTTCGTTAGGGGCTCCTACAATGAGCAGTTCTTC. Drawing the rest from reference TRBV11-2 and TRBJ2-1, the complete variable domain is EAGVAQSPRYKIIEKRQSVAFWCNPISGHATLYWYQQILGQGPKLLIQFQNNGVVDDSQLPKDRFSAERLKGVDSTLKIQPAKLEDSAVYLCASSFVRGSYNEQFFGPGTRLTVL.

This chain connects TRBV4-2 to TRBJ1-5; 9 nucleotides agree with TRBD1. V was pared by 4 bases and J by 1 base, with 2 bases of the junction left unmatched. Germline V CDR1 and CDR2: LGHNA, YNFKEQ. The CDR3 extends over 15 amino acids. The CDR3 sequence: CASSPQGASNQPQHF. CDR3 nucleotide sequence: TGTGCCAGCAGCCCACAGGGGGCGAGCAATCAGCCCCAGCATTTT.